A selection of T cell receptor beta chains follows, all from one sample in a study of T cells and Merkel cell carcinoma outcomes. Sequencing used immunoSEQ multiplex PCR; TCRdb keeps in-frame clones, though not all of them. The sample includes under 20,000 clones, 85% to 90% of them seen just once. The sample comprised tumor tissue from Merkel cell carcinoma. The source of these receptors is a human donor with Merkel cell carcinoma. The CDR3 runs from the conserved cysteine through the conserved F or W. Each record gives: J gene, V gene, clone size, D gene, CDR3 DNA, CDR3 protein. The D gene is left open where the match is weak. Some rows mark clone size as missing; the rest say once, few, many or name a class of expanded clone.

>TRBJ2-3|TRBV19|once|-
TGTGCCAGTACCCCCTCGGGGGTCGAGGCAGATACGCAGTATTTT
CASTPSGVEADTQYF
>TRBJ2-7|TRBV7-9|-|TRBD2
TGTGCCAGCAGCTTAGCGCGAGTTAGCGGGGGTCCCTCCTACGAGCAGTACTTC
CASSLARVSGGPSYEQYF
>TRBJ2-1|TRBV19|-|TRBD2
TGTGCCAGTAGTAATCCCCGGCTAGCGGGAGCCGTAGGGGAGCAGTTCTTC
CASSNPRLAGAVGEQFF
>TRBJ1-5|TRBV2|-|-
TGTGCCAGCGGGAGGGGATATAGCAATCAGCCCCAGCATTTT
CASGRGYSNQPQHF
>TRBJ1-4|TRBV5-6|few|-
TGTGCCAGCAGCTTACTAACCGGGACGCGGAATGAAAAACTGTTTTTT
CASSLLTGTRNEKLFF
>TRBJ1-1|TRBV5-4|-|TRBD1
TGTGCCAGCAGCGGTCGGGACAGGGGAAACACTGAAGCTTTCTTT
CASSGRDRGNTEAFF
>TRBJ1-2|TRBV30|-|-
TGTGCCTGGAGTGTATGGGGTGGTAGCGGCTACACCTTC
CAWSVWGGSGYTF
>TRBJ2-1|TRBV14|-|TRBD1
TGTGCCAGCAGCCAAGCCGGGGAGCAAAGGGGGCCCTACAATGAGCAGTTCTTC
CASSQAGEQRGPYNEQFF
>TRBJ1-5|TRBV9|-|-
TGTGCCAGCAGCAAGGGGTTGGACAGTCCATATAGCAATCAGCCCCAGCATTTT
CASSKGLDSPYSNQPQHF
>TRBJ2-7|TRBV6-5|-|TRBD2
TGTGCCACAACTAGCGGGAGTGGTCGGGGCGAGCAGTACTTC
CATTSGSGRGEQYF
>TRBJ1-1|TRBV9|-|-
TGTGCCAGCAGTTGGGGGGCAGGGGCGGCTGAAGCTTTCTTT
CASSWGAGAAEAFF
>TRBJ2-4|TRBV27|-|-
TGTGCCAGCAGTAGGGTTGGCATGGATCAGTACTTC
CASSRVGMDQYF
>TRBJ2-4|TRBV11-2|-|-
TGTGCCAGCAGCGGACAGGAGGGGGACATTCAGTACTTC
CASSGQEGDIQYF
>TRBJ2-7|TRBV5-1|-|TRBD2
TGCGCCAGCAGCGCCCGGATGACTAGCGGGGAGGGGGAGCAGTACTTC
CASSARMTSGEGEQYF
>TRBJ2-7|TRBV14|-|-
TGTGCCAGCAGCCCCGACAGGATTTTGGAGTACTTC
CASSPDRILEYF
>TRBJ2-7|TRBV29-1|-|-
TGCAGCGTTGGTCGACCCGGGGCGGGTTTCCACGAGCAGTACTTC
CSVGRPGAGFHEQYF
>TRBJ2-3|TRBV14|-|TRBD1
TGTGCCAGCAGCCCACTGAAGAGGGACAGTTTCACAGATACGCAGTATTTT
CASSPLKRDSFTDTQYF
>TRBJ2-5|TRBV7-7|-|TRBD1
TGTGCTAGCAGCTTGCTTGGGACAGGGGGCCAAGAGACCCAGTACTTC
CASSLLGTGGQETQYF
>TRBJ1-3|TRBV30|-|-
TGTGCCTGGATGGACTCTGGAAACACCATATATTTT
CAWMDSGNTIYF
>TRBJ2-5|TRBV4-1|-|-
TGCGCCAGCAGCCAAGATGAGGGTCCTAGCCAAGAGACCCAGTACTTC
CASSQDEGPSQETQYF
>TRBJ1-2|TRBV18|once|-
TGTGCCAGCTCACCAAATCCAGAGGGATCCGGGGGATACACCTTC
CASSPNPEGSGGYTF
>TRBJ2-7|TRBV4-2|few|-
TGTGCCAGCAGCCAAGGGGGGACAACTACCTACGAGCAGTACTTC
CASSQGGTTTYEQYF
>TRBJ2-3|TRBV12-5|-|-
TGTGCTAGTGGTGTCACAGATACGCAGTATTTT
CASGVTDTQYF
>TRBJ1-5|TRBV6-1|few|TRBD1
TGTGCCAGCAGTGAGCGGACAGGGGTAATTCAGCCCCAGCATTTT
CASSERTGVIQPQHF